The rows below give T cell receptor beta chains drawn from one sample of a study of blood T cell repertoires in COVID-19. The method was immunoSEQ multiplex PCR; TCRdb's version includes in-frame clones alone and lacks a portion of them. The table records 230,000 or so clones, approximately 85% of them present only once. Material: PBMCs or T cells enriched from blood (not recorded which). The receptors were gathered from a woman between 50 and 59 years old who had been exposed to COVID-19. Each CDR3 is given with its conserved first and last residue. Fields, in order: D gene, CDR3 length, J gene, clone size, V gene, CDR3 DNA, CDR3 protein. D genes are given only for firm matches. Where a row states a size, it is once, few, many or the class of an expanded clone; other rows omit it.

D gene: TRBD1
CDR3 length: 15
J gene: TRBJ1-6
clone size: -
V gene: TRBV5-1
CDR3 DNA: TGCGCCAGCAGCTTGGAGGGACAGCTAAATTCACCCCTCCACTTT
CDR3 protein: CASSLEGQLNSPLHF

D gene: -
CDR3 length: 15
J gene: TRBJ1-5
clone size: once
V gene: TRBV28
CDR3 DNA: TGTGCCAGCAGTTCAGCAAGGGACTTTGATCAGCCCCAGCATTTT
CDR3 protein: CASSSARDFDQPQHF

D gene: TRBD2
CDR3 length: 16
J gene: TRBJ2-1
clone size: -
V gene: TRBV5-4
CDR3 DNA: TGTGCCAGCAGTAACTGGCGGGGGGGCCGGTACAATGAGCAGTTCTTC
CDR3 protein: CASSNWRGGRYNEQFF

D gene: -
CDR3 length: 12
J gene: TRBJ2-7
clone size: -
V gene: TRBV12-3/TRBV12-4
CDR3 DNA: TGTGCCAGCAGTACCCAGCGCCGCGAGCAGTACTTC
CDR3 protein: CASSTQRREQYF

D gene: TRBD1
CDR3 length: 17
J gene: TRBJ2-5
clone size: -
V gene: TRBV18
CDR3 DNA: TGTGCCAGCTCAGCACAGAAGGACAGGGCAGCCCAAGAGACCCAGTACTTC
CDR3 protein: CASSAQKDRAAQETQYF

D gene: TRBD1
CDR3 length: 16
J gene: TRBJ2-6
clone size: -
V gene: TRBV19
CDR3 DNA: TGTGCCTGCGCGACAGGGTCTTTCTCTGGGGCCAACGTCCTGACTTTC
CDR3 protein: CACATGSFSGANVLTF

D gene: -
CDR3 length: 14
J gene: TRBJ2-3
clone size: once
V gene: TRBV21-1
CDR3 DNA: TGTGCCAGCAGCCCCCGACAGGGGTCAGATACGCAGTATTTT
CDR3 protein: CASSPRQGSDTQYF

D gene: -
CDR3 length: 17
J gene: TRBJ2-1
clone size: -
V gene: TRBV4-1
CDR3 DNA: TGCGCCAGCAGCCAAGTCGCCGGGGACACCTTAGTCTATGAGCAGTTCTTC
CDR3 protein: CASSQVAGDTLVYEQFF

D gene: -
CDR3 length: 13
J gene: TRBJ1-1
clone size: -
V gene: TRBV5-4
CDR3 DNA: TGTGCCAGCAGCCTCGGGTTCCCTGATGAAGCTTTCTTT
CDR3 protein: CASSLGFPDEAFF

D gene: -
CDR3 length: 16
J gene: TRBJ2-5
clone size: -
V gene: TRBV18
CDR3 DNA: TGTGCCAGCTCACGAGCAGCCCACGCAGGGCAAGAGACCCAGTACTTC
CDR3 protein: CASSRAAHAGQETQYF

D gene: TRBD1
CDR3 length: 13
J gene: TRBJ1-5
clone size: -
V gene: TRBV29-1
CDR3 DNA: TGCAGCGTGGGGACAGGAGCAGGTCAGCCCCAGCATTTT
CDR3 protein: CSVGTGAGQPQHF

D gene: TRBD2
CDR3 length: 16
J gene: TRBJ2-3
clone size: -
V gene: TRBV5-6
CDR3 DNA: TGTGCCAGCAGCCAAGACACTAGCGGGCCGGCAGATACGCAGTATTTT
CDR3 protein: CASSQDTSGPADTQYF